These 20 T cell receptor beta chains originate from one sample sequenced in a study of beta chain features in type 1 diabetes. The whole isolated RNA underwent reverse transcription, so sequencing captured expressed TCRB transcripts. Measured with immunoSEQ multiplex PCR; TCRdb has only the in-frame clones, and not every one. This sample has 400,000 to 500,000 clones, with approximately 15% found just once. Sample: naive CD4+ T cells from blood. The origin of the receptors is a man aged 25-45 years in good health.

The chain couples TRBV7-9 to TRBJ2-1, with 13 nucleotides matching TRBD2. Trimming removed 5 bases from V and 8 bases from J; junction bases left unmatched: 12. Germline CDR1 is SEHNR and CDR2 is FQNEAQ (reference sequence). The CDR3 is 17 residues long. CDR3 nucleotide sequence: TGTGCCAGCAGCCCTCTTCGGGGACTAGCGGGGCGGGATGAGCAGTTCTTC. Protein product: CASSPLRGLAGRDEQFF.

This rearrangement joins TRBV7-2 to TRBJ2-7; a possible D gene is TRBD1 (6 bases). In germline, CDR1 is SGHTA, CDR2 FQGNSA. The CDR3 is made up of 13 amino acids. V shed 3 bases and J shed 11 bases, with 17 bases lying between them. The CDR3 here is CASSFNRQEGEYF. The DNA of the CDR3 is TGTGCCAGCAGCTTCAATCGACAGGAAGGCGAGTACTTC. Full variable domain (remainder filled in from reference TRBV7-2 and TRBJ2-7): GAGVSQSPSNKVTEKGKDVELRCDPISGHTALYWYRQSLGQGLEFLIYFQGNSAPDKSGLPSDRFSAERTGGSVSTLTIQRTQQEDSAVYLCASSFNRQEGEYFGPGTRLTVT.

There are a few counts of this clone. The chain is built from TRBV10-3 and TRBJ2-3, with D unclear. Germline CDR1 ENHRY, CDR2 SYGVKD. The CDR3 consists of 14 residues. V was pared by 10 bases and J by 1 base, with 15 bases between. The CDR3 reads CATRIPAGTDTQYF. DNA for the CDR3: TGTGCCACCAGAATACCGGCTGGCACAGATACGCAGTATTTT.

This clone was detected only a few times. V and J are TRBV20-1 and TRBJ1-2; D uncertain. CDR1 is DFQATT and CDR2 is SNEGSKA in the germline V gene (reference sequence). This CDR3 is built from 11 residues. The V end lost 6 bases, the J end lost 5 bases, and 10 bases lay between the germline ends. CDR3 bases: TGCAGTGCCTTTCAAGCGTATGGCTACACCTTC. Its protein product is CSAFQAYGYTF.

The chain has TRBV4-3 and TRBJ2-3, with 9 positions matching TRBD1. The germline V gene has CDR1 LGHNA and CDR2 YSLEER. V was clipped by 4 bases and J by 7 bases; unmatched bases: 3. This CDR3 has 13 amino acids. CDR3 DNA: TGCGCCAGCAGCCCGACAGGGGGAAATACGCAGTATTTT. It specifies CASSPTGGNTQYF.

This rearrangement joins TRBV4-3 to TRBJ2-3; D is perhaps TRBD1 (6 bases). Trimming left V 4 bases short and J 5 bases short, with 7 bases between. The germline gives CDR1 LGHNA, CDR2 YSLEER. The CDR3 runs 12 residues. CDR3 in amino acids: CASSRGGDTQYF. DNA of the CDR3: TGCGCCAGCAGCCGAGGGGGAGATACGCAGTATTTT.

This clone appeared many times. Other DNA sequences from this sample encode an identical CDR3 as well. V gene TRBV9 combines with J gene TRBJ2-1, with D unclear. Germline V CDR1 and CDR2: SGDLS, YYNGEE. The CDR3 is made up of 11 amino acids. Trimming pared 0 bases from V and 9 bases from J, leaving 4 bases between. CDR3 nucleotide sequence: TGTGCCAGCAGCGTAGGATTTGAGCAGTTCTTC. As protein: CASSVGFEQFF. Full variable domain (outside the CDR3, taken from reference TRBV9 and TRBJ2-1): DSGVTQTPKHLITATGQRVTLRCSPRSGDLSVYWYQQSLDQGLQFLIQYYNGEERAKGNILERFSAQQFPDLHSELNLSSLELGDSALYFCASSVGFEQFFGPGTRLTVL.

The chain uses TRBV4-1 and TRBJ1-2; D gene ambiguous. CDR1 is MGHRA, CDR2 YSYEKL, per germline. The CDR3 covers 15 residues. Trimming pared 4 bases from V and 6 bases from J, leaving 18 bases between. The CDR3 reads CASSPPARWVDGYTF. The DNA of the CDR3 is TGCGCCAGCAGCCCCCCCGCTAGGTGGGTCGATGGCTACACCTTC.

This clone showed up just a few times. The chain links TRBV7-2 to TRBJ2-2, with D perhaps TRBD1 (5 bases). The germline V gene has CDR1 SGHTA and CDR2 FQGNSA. Trimming stripped 2 bases from V and 6 bases from J, with 7 bases between. The CDR3 has 13 residues. CDR3: CASSLKTAGELFF. The CDR3 region has the DNA TGTGCCAGCAGCTTAAAGACAGCCGGGGAGCTGTTTTTT.

V usage is TRBV11-2 and J usage is TRBJ2-7; D gene ambiguous. This CDR3 contains 12 residues. Trimming took 3 bases from V and 3 from J, leaving 6 bases between them. Germline assignment: CDR1 SGHAT and CDR2 FQNNGV. CDR3 coding DNA: TGTGCCAGCAGCTTCGCCAGCTACGAGCAGTACTTC. Translating gives CASSFASYEQYF. Filled out from reference TRBV11-2 and TRBJ2-7, the complete variable domain reads EAGVAQSPRYKIIEKRQSVAFWCNPISGHATLYWYQQILGQGPKLLIQFQNNGVVDDSQLPKDRFSAERLKGVDSTLKIQPAKLEDSAVYLCASSFASYEQYFGPGTRLTVT.

This clone appeared a few times. The chain combines TRBV2 with TRBJ1-5; D is ambiguous. The germline V gene encodes CDR1 SNHLY and CDR2 FYNNEI. V was shortened by 5 bases and J by 3 bases, with 5 bases between the two germline ends. The CDR3 is 12 residues long. The DNA for the CDR3 is TGTGCCAGCAGTAAAACCAATCAGCCCCAGCATTTT. Protein: CASSKTNQPQHF.

The rearrangement links TRBV29-1 to TRBJ2-4; TRBD2 might be the D (6 bases). There are 12 residues in the CDR3. The V gene lost 6 bases and the J gene lost 6 bases, with 12 bases spanning the gap. Germline values: CDR1 SQVTM, CDR2 ANQGSEA. The CDR3 DNA reads TGCAGCGTGGCGGGACTGGGAAACATTCAGTACTTC. This translates into CSVAGLGNIQYF.

This rearrangement joins TRBV4-2 to TRBJ1-2; D is perhaps TRBD1 (5 bases). Looked up from germline, CDR1 is LGHNA and CDR2 is YNFKEQ. The CDR3 is made up of 15 amino acids. Deletions cut 1 base from V and 4 bases from J, with 13 bases between. This CDR3 is CASSQAPGEAYGYTF. The CDR3 DNA reads TGTGCCAGCAGCCAAGCACCGGGGGAGGCCTATGGCTACACCTTC.

The chain recombines TRBV27 with TRBJ1-6; D is perhaps TRBD1 (6 bases). Trimming took off 6 bases at V and 7 bases at J, with 13 bases between the two ends. Germline CDR1 is MNHEY and CDR2 is SMNVEV (reference sequence). The CDR3 totals 14 residues. CDR3 residues: CASRATGGNSPLHF. The CDR3 DNA reads TGTGCCAGCAGAGCGACAGGAGGGAATTCACCCCTCCACTTT.

CDR3 region: CASSSGTGGARETQYF. CDR3 nucleotide sequence: TGTGCCAGCAGCTCCGGGACAGGGGGCGCGCGAGAGACCCAGTACTTC. The rearrangement joins TRBV7-9 to TRBJ2-5; TRBD1 agrees at 12 bases. There are 16 residues in the CDR3. Germline loops: CDR1 SEHNR, CDR2 FQNEAQ (reference sequence). V dropped 4 bases and J dropped 4; count of bases not matched to a gene: 7.

This clone was seen only a few times. Here the CDR3 DNA reads TGTGCCAGCAGTGCCATAGGGGAGGCCTACGAGCAGTACTTC. Amino acid sequence: CASSAIGEAYEQYF. The chain links TRBV2 to TRBJ2-7; D may be TRBD2 (6 bases). This CDR3 has 14 amino acids. CDR1 and CDR2 (germline): SNHLY, FYNNEI. Trimming removed 4 bases at V and 2 bases at J, with 12 bases between.

The V call is TRBV6-1, the J call TRBJ2-1, with TRBD1 matching 7 bases. The CDR3 contains 15 residues. In germline, CDR1 is MNHNS, CDR2 SASEGT. The V gene end was trimmed by 5 bases and the J gene end by 0 bases; junction bases not matched to a gene: 4. CDR3 protein: CASSKRQGSYNEQFF. Written as DNA, the CDR3 is TGTGCCAGCAGTAAAAGACAGGGCTCCTACAATGAGCAGTTCTTC.

This clone has a handful of counts. The rearrangement joins TRBV6-5 to TRBJ2-2; 8 bases agree with TRBD1. Germline V gene data show CDR1 as MNHEY and CDR2 as SVGAGI. The CDR3 loop spans 15 amino acids. Germline trimming cut 4 bases from V and 0 bases from J; bases unmatched to any gene: 1. The CDR3 DNA is TGTGCCAGCAGTTCGGGACAGGCGAACACCGGGGAGCTGTTTTTT. Protein sequence: CASSSGQANTGELFF.

The genes are TRBV19 and TRBJ1-2, with TRBD1 identical over 7 bases. V dropped 7 bases and J dropped 6; count of bases not matched to a gene: 14. This CDR3 comprises 15 residues. Per germline, CDR1 LNHDA and CDR2 SQIVND (reference sequence). The DNA of the CDR3 is TGTGCCAGTATTCGGGGGGCGGCCGGGACAGATGGCTACACCTTC. It encodes CASIRGAAGTDGYTF.

This clone has only a few counts. The V and J genes are TRBV7-6 and TRBJ2-3, with 15 bases aligning to TRBD2. The CDR3 covers 18 residues. J was trimmed by 2 bases and V by 1 base; bases with no gene match: 4. Germline CDR1 and CDR2: SGHVS and FNYEAQ. The CDR3 is CASSLGTSGRANTDTQYF. The CDR3 region has the DNA TGTGCCAGCAGCTTAGGGACTAGCGGGAGGGCCAACACAGATACGCAGTATTTT.